A single sample is the source of the 12 T cell receptor beta chains below, sequenced in a study of blood T cell repertoires in COVID-19. Profiled with immunoSEQ multiplex PCR; TCRdb holds only in-frame clones, not every one. This table holds a few hundred thousand clones, around 90% found once. The specimen sequenced was peripheral blood. These receptors originate from a woman aged 60-75 years with COVID-19, enrolled during active disease.

V and J are TRBV4-2 and TRBJ2-1; D possibly corresponds to TRBD1 (6 bases). There are 15 residues in the CDR3. Germline V gene data show CDR1 as LGHNA and CDR2 as YNFKEQ. Trimming removed 4 bases from V and 2 bases from J, with 12 bases in between. CDR3 coding DNA: TGTGCCAGCAGCCCACAGGGTAGTCCCTACAATGAGCAGTTCTTC. As protein: CASSPQGSPYNEQFF.

This sequence joins TRBV5-6 and TRBJ1-5; D might be TRBD1 (6 bases). Between the trimmed V and J ends, which lost 1 base and 5 bases, there was a span of 13 bases. The CDR3 spans 15 residues. Per the germline V gene, CDR1 is SGHDT and CDR2 is YYEEEE. The CDR3 region is CASSLLRGRDQPQHF. As DNA, the CDR3 is TGTGCCAGCAGCTTGTTGCGGGGGCGCGATCAGCCCCAGCATTTT.

The chain uses TRBV7-2 and TRBJ2-1; weak D call: TRBD1 (6 bases). Trimming removed 5 bases at V and 12 bases at J, with 17 bases between. In germline, CDR1 is SGHTA, CDR2 FQGNSA. The CDR3 extends over 13 amino acids. The CDR3 region is CASSTGTNLGQFF. The CDR3 DNA reads as TGTGCCAGCAGCACAGGGACAAACCTTGGGCAGTTCTTC.

V usage is TRBV6-2 or TRBV6-3 and J usage is TRBJ1-2; D is unresolved. The CDR3 loop spans 15 amino acids. Germline CDR1 is MNHEY and CDR2 is SVGEGT. V dropped 4 bases and J dropped 4 bases, with 16 bases sitting between them. CDR3 sequence: CASSSALVSGYGYTF. The CDR3 DNA sequence: TGTGCCAGCAGTTCCGCGCTAGTCTCGGGCTATGGCTACACCTTC.

The rearrangement links TRBV7-2 to TRBJ2-2, with D possibly being TRBD1 (6 bases). This CDR3 has 13 amino acids. Between the trimmed V and J ends, which lost 5 bases and 6 bases, there was a span of 10 bases. Germline V gene data show CDR1 as SGHTA and CDR2 as FQGNSA. The CDR3 loop is CASSTTGSGELFF. For the CDR3, the DNA is TGTGCCAGCAGCACAACAGGGTCCGGGGAGCTGTTTTTT.

The genes are TRBV6-6 and TRBJ2-7, with D possibly TRBD2 on 5 matching bases. The CDR3 is made up of 14 amino acids. With 6 bases removed from V and 6 bases from J, the gap between germline ends came to 18 bases. Germline CDR1 is MNHNY and CDR2 is SVGAGI (reference sequence). The CDR3 is CASRPREWAGEQYF. The CDR3 DNA reads TGTGCCAGCAGACCTAGGGAATGGGCGGGCGAGCAGTACTTC.

The chain uses TRBV5-4 and TRBJ2-5, with 7 bases matching TRBD2. The junction had 12 bases not matched to a gene; V was cut back by 5 bases and J by 5 bases. The CDR3 covers 15 residues. The germline gives CDR1 SGHNT, CDR2 YYREEE (reference sequence). CDR3 loop: CASSGRGVRGETQYF. In DNA form, the CDR3 reads TGTGCCAGCAGTGGACGGGGGGTTAGAGGGGAGACCCAGTACTTC.

The chain couples TRBV21-1 to TRBJ2-2; the table's D call of TRBD1 was not tested on the DNA. TRBV21-1 is a pseudogene locus. The length of the CDR3 is 18 residues. Here the CDR3 reads CASSKGTHPTPNTGELFF. The CDR3 nucleotides are TGTGCCAGCAGCAAAGGGACACATCCGACCCCGAACACCGGGGAGCTGTTTTTT.

This rearrangement joins TRBV18 to TRBJ2-7; 7 nucleotides agree with TRBD1. This CDR3 is 13 amino acids long. With 3 bases clipped from V and 7 bases from J, the junction kept 6 bases outside the gene matches. CDR1 and CDR2 from the germline V gene are KGHSH and LQKENI. CDR3 amino acids: CASSPRQGGEQYF. CDR3 in DNA: TGTGCCAGCTCACCGCGACAGGGTGGTGAGCAGTACTTC. The full variable domain, in which reference TRBV18 and TRBJ2-7 provide the parts outside the CDR3, is NAGVMQNPRHLVRRRGQEARLRCSPMKGHSHVYWYRQLPEEGLKFMVYLQKENIIDESGMPKERFSAEFPKEGPSILRIQQVVRGDSAAYFCASSPRQGGEQYFGPGTRLTVT.

The rearrangement joins TRBV6-5 to TRBJ2-2, with D perhaps matching TRBD2 (6 bases). Germline values: CDR1 MNHEY, CDR2 SVGAGI. V lost 8 bases and J 4 bases, leaving 14 bases between the germline ends. This CDR3 spans 14 amino acids. The CDR3 DNA follows: TGTGCCAGCGGCCGGCGGGGTGCCACCGGGGAGCTGTTTTTT. It specifies CASGRRGATGELFF.

The rearrangement uses TRBV15 and TRBJ2-1, with D possibly matching TRBD2 (6 bases). This CDR3 region has 16 residues. Per germline, CDR1 LNHNV and CDR2 YYDKDF (reference sequence). Trimming shortened V by 1 base and J by 6 bases, and 16 bases separated the two germline ends. The CDR3 DNA reads TGTGCCACCAGCAGAGCGGGGGACGGGAGAGGCAATGAGCAGTTCTTC. Protein: CATSRAGDGRGNEQFF.

The rearrangement links TRBV3-1 (or the pseudogene TRBV3-2) to TRBJ2-5; the D gene is possibly TRBD2 (5 bases). V gave up 3 bases and J gave up 6 bases, with 11 bases separating them. The CDR3 runs to 13 residues. Germline V gene sequence: CDR1 LGHDT, CDR2 YNNKEL (reference sequence). The CDR3 spells CASSHTRLQTQYF. The CDR3 DNA sequence: TGTGCCAGCAGCCACACTAGATTACAGACCCAGTACTTC.